This T cell receptor (beta chain) is from a study of T-cell reconstitution after alpha-beta-depleted transplantation in children. The study, taken as a whole, reports: There were reportedly several hundred expanded graft clones from which alpha-beta T cells came about two months after transplant. By one year post-transplant, T-cell counts and diversity largely arose from T cells that were newly produced. From surviving recipient T cells and thymic progenitors came the high day-60 TCRbeta diversity observed in some patients.

Regarding this clonotype: Antigen specificity is unknown. One end of the junction is discordant with germline, which a read error may explain.

Germline values: CDR1 DFQATT, CDR2 SNEGSKA (reference sequence). CDR3 length: 15 amino acids. Unique molecular identifiers were built into the TCRbeta library. TCRdb independently ran MiXCR on the PCR reads; one entry per CDR3 protein. Of approximately 650,000 distinct CDR3 sequences in the sample, less than 15% were seen once. This chain uses TRBV20-1 with TRBJ1-2, with D hard to call. Sequencing used PBMCs, obtained before TCRalphabeta/CD19-depleted stem cell transplant. The source is a girl aged 2 to 9 with congenital amegakaryocytic thrombocytopenia, due to receive a stem cell transplant. The CDR3 protein is CCARDLDGGLYGYTF. DNA of the CDR3: TGCTGTGCTAGAGATCTTGACGGAGGACTCTATGGCTACACCTTC.